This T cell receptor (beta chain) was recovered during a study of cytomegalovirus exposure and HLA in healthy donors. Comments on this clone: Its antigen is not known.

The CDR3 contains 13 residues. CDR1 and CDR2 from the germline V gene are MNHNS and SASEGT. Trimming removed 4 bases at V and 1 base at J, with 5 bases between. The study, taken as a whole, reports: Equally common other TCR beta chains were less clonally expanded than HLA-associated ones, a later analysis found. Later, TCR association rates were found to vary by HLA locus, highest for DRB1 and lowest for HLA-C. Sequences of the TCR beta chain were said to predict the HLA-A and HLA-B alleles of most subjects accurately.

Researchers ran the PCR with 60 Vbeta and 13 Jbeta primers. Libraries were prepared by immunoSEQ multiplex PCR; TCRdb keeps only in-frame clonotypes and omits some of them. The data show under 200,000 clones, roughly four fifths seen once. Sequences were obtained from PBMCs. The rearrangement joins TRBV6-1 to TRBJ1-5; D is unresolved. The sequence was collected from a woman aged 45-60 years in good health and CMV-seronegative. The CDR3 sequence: CASSAGSNQPQHF. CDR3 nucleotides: TGTGCCAGCAGTGCAGGCAGCAATCAGCCCCAGCATTTT.